This T cell receptor beta chain was captured by sequencing in a study of CD8 T cells in ankylosing spondylitis. Study-wide results and caveats: A motif of 8 or 9 highly homologous TCR beta variants was seen as apparently characteristic of ankylosing spondylitis blood. The authors found the disease-linked clones to be CD8+ and relatively rare in peripheral blood. Prior literature has documented some motif variants in synovial fluid and blood from reactive arthritis. As reported, disease-linked clones showed significant enrichment in matched ankylosing spondylitis synovial fluid.

Quantitative 5'-RACE with molecular barcodes generated TCR beta libraries. Via MiXCR, TCRdb re-called the 5' RACE reads, giving one row per CDR3 protein. The sample has about 540,000 distinct CDR3 sequences; about 12% are singletons. J was trimmed by 5 bases and V by 5 bases; bases with no gene match: 7. Per germline, CDR1 KGHSH and CDR2 LQKENI. CDR3 length: 14 residues. Regarding this clonotype: Antigen specificity is unknown.

Source material: blood, either unsorted or a sorted T cell fraction (not recorded which). V is TRBV18 and J is TRBJ2-7, with TRBD1 identical over 9 bases. This receptor was taken from a male donor with ankylosing spondylitis. The DNA of the CDR3 is TGTGCCAGCTCATCGGGACAGGGTATCGACGAGCAGTACTTC. This translates into CASSSGQGIDEQYF.